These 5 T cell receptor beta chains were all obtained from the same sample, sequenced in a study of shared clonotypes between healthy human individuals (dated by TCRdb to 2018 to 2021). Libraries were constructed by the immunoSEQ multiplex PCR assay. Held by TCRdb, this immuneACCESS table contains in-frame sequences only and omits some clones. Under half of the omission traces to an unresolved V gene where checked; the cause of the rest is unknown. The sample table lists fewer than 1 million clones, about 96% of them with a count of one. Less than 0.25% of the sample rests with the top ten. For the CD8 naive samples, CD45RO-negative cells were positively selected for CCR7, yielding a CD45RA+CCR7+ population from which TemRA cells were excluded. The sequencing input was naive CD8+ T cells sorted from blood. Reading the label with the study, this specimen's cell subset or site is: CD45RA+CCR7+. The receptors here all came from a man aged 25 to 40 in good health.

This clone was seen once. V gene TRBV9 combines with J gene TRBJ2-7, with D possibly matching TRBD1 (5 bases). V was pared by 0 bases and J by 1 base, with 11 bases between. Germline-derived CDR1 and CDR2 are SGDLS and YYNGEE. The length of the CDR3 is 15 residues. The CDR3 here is CASSVAADSSYEQYF. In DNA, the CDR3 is TGTGCCAGCAGCGTAGCCGCAGACAGTTCCTACGAGCAGTACTTC.

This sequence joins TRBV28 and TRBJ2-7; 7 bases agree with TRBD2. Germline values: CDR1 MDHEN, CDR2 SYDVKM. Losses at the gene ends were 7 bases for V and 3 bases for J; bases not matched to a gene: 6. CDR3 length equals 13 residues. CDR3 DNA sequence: TGTGCCAGCATGGGAGGGGCGGACTACGAGCAGTACTTC. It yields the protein CASMGGADYEQYF.

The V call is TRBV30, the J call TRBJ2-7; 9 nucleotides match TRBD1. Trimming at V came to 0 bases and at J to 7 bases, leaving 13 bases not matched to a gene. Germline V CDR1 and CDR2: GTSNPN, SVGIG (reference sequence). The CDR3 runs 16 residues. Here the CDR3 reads CAWSVRYGTGIREQYF. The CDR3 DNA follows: TGTGCCTGGAGTGTACGGTACGGGACAGGGATCAGGGAGCAGTACTTC.

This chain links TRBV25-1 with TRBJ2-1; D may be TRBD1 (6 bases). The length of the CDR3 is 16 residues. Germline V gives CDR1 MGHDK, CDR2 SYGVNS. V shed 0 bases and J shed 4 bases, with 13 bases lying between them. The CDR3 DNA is TGTGCCAGCAGTGAATATCCGGACAGCGTATACAATGAGCAGTTCTTC. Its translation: CASSEYPDSVYNEQFF.

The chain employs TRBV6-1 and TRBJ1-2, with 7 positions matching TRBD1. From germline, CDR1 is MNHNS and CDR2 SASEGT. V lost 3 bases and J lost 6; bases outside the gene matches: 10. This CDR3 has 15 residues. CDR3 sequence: CASSDSAGGVNGYTF. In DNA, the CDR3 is TGTGCCAGCAGTGACTCGGCAGGGGGAGTAAATGGCTACACCTTC.